The clone carrying this TCR beta chain was picked up a small number of times. TCRdb used MiXCR to reprocess the 5' RACE reads, holding one entry per CDR3 protein. The repertoire includes about 110,000 distinct CDR3 sequences, around 13% of them detected once, and less than 4.5% sits in the top ten. This sample is part of a study of early T cells in non-severe SARS-CoV-2 infection. This CDR3 has 13 amino acids. Germline V gene lookup returns CDR1 SQVTM and CDR2 ANQGSEA. Losses at the gene ends were 8 bases for V and 10 bases for J; bases not matched to a gene: 13. The clonotype originates from an adult who was a healthcare worker with PCR-confirmed SARS-CoV-2 infection or an uninfected control (not recorded which). The gene calls are TRBV29-1 and TRBJ2-1; 8 positions match TRBD1. The sample was whole blood, taken at baseline. The CDR3 reads CSLNPGGEVEQFF. The CDR3 coding sequence is TGCAGCTTAAACCCAGGGGGCGAAGTAGAGCAGTTCTTC.